These 17 T cell receptor beta chains came from one sample sequenced in a study of cytomegalovirus exposure and HLA in healthy donors. 13 Jbeta primers and 60 Vbeta primers were used for the PCR. Sequenced by immunoSEQ multiplex PCR; TCRdb stores in-frame clones only, minus some. This table has about 110,000 clones, under 80% appearing once. Sequenced input: PBMCs. The receptors were sampled from a woman between 40 and 50 years old in good health and CMV-seropositive.

The V call is TRBV5-1, the J call TRBJ2-5, with 7 bases matching TRBD2. Germline-derived CDR1 and CDR2 are SGHRS and YFSETQ. The J segment lost 0 bases and the V segment lost 0 bases, leaving 2 bases of the junction unmatched. The length of the CDR3 is 15 residues. In DNA form, the CDR3 reads TGCGCCAGCAGCTTGGGGCGGGGGAACCAAGAGACCCAGTACTTC. Translation gives CASSLGRGNQETQYF.

V is TRBV5-1 and J is TRBJ1-4; tentative D call: TRBD1 (6 bases). The CDR3 spans 17 residues. Per germline, CDR1 SGHRS and CDR2 YFSETQ. Trimming took 1 base from V and 10 from J, leaving 23 bases between them. CDR3 in DNA: TGCGCCAGCAGCTTGACGCAGGGTTCGGGGGGCGACCGAAAACTGTTTTTT. It is translated as CASSLTQGSGGDRKLFF.

The gene calls are TRBV6-1 and TRBJ1-2, with 7 bases that match TRBD1. V dropped 5 bases and J dropped 2; count of bases not matched to a gene: 8. Looked up from germline, CDR1 is MNHNS and CDR2 is SASEGT. The CDR3 runs to 15 residues. The CDR3 protein is CASSRGDSQNYGYTF. The CDR3, as DNA: TGTGCCAGCAGTCGTGGGGACAGCCAAAACTATGGCTACACCTTC.

The rearrangement uses TRBV11-2 and TRBJ2-5; D call uncertain. The V end lost 0 bases, the J end lost 2 bases, and 4 bases lay between the germline ends. The germline gives CDR1 SGHAT, CDR2 FQNNGV. The CDR3 covers 13 residues. CDR3 residues: CASSLETQETQYF. The CDR3 coding sequence is TGTGCCAGCAGCTTAGAAACTCAAGAGACCCAGTACTTC.

The chain carries TRBV5-1 and TRBJ2-7; D possibly corresponds to TRBD2 (5 bases). With 4 bases removed from V and 0 bases from J, the gap between germline ends came to 5 bases. This CDR3 has 12 residues. CDR1 is SGHRS and CDR2 is YFSETQ in the germline V gene. CDR3 sequence: CASSGSSYEQYF. CDR3 coding DNA: TGCGCCAGCAGCGGGAGCTCCTACGAGCAGTACTTC.

The chain uses TRBV11-3 and TRBJ2-7; 9 bases align to TRBD1. From germline, CDR1 is SGHNT and CDR2 YENEEA. The ends lost 5 bases at V and 1 base at J; junction bases unmatched: 9. The CDR3 contains 16 residues. The CDR3 DNA follows: TGTGCCAGCAGCGGAGGACCCGGGACAGGGTCCTACGAGCAGTACTTC. Protein sequence: CASSGGPGTGSYEQYF.

The chain uses TRBV29-1 and TRBJ2-5; TRBD1 is a possible D gene (5 bases). The ends were cut back, 5 bases at V and 5 bases at J, with 18 bases in the middle. The CDR3 length is 14 residues. Germline lookup yields CDR1 SQVTM and CDR2 ANQGSEA. The CDR3 sequence is CSVSPVGAGETQYF. In DNA form, the CDR3 reads TGCAGCGTTTCCCCCGTAGGAGCAGGGGAGACCCAGTACTTC.

The chain uses TRBV25-1 and TRBJ1-5, with 8 bases that match TRBD1. The CDR3 is 13 residues long. V dropped 2 bases and J dropped 6; count of bases not matched to a gene: 0. Germline CDR1 is MGHDK and CDR2 is SYGVNS. CDR3 sequence (DNA): TGTGCCAGCAGTGAAACAGGGGGTCAGCCCCAGCATTTT. It codes for CASSETGGQPQHF.

V and J are TRBV25-1 and TRBJ2-2; TRBD2 matches 9 bases. CDR1 and CDR2 (germline): MGHDK, SYGVNS. V lost 6 bases and J lost 1; bases outside the gene matches: 9. This CDR3 region has 17 residues. The CDR3 DNA reads as TGTGCCAGCAGGGGCCCGGGACTAGCTCGGAACACCGGGGAGCTGTTTTTT. Residues: CASRGPGLARNTGELFF. Combining the CDR3 with reference TRBV25-1 and TRBJ2-2 gives the whole variable domain EADIYQTPRYLVIGTGKKITLECSQTMGHDKMYWYQQDPGMELHLIHYSYGVNSTEKGDLSSESTVSRIRTEHFPLTLESARPSHTSQYLCASRGPGLARNTGELFFGEGSRLTVL.

The chain carries TRBV27 and TRBJ1-1, with 7 bases lining up with TRBD1. The CDR3 has 14 amino acids. The germline gives CDR1 MNHEY, CDR2 SMNVEV (reference sequence). With V trimmed by 5 bases and J by 3 bases, 6 bases remained unmatched. This CDR3 reads CASSTTGIYTEAFF. The CDR3 region has the DNA TGTGCCAGCAGTACGACAGGGATTTACACTGAAGCTTTCTTT.

The chain carries TRBV7-6 and TRBJ2-7, with D tentatively TRBD1 (5 bases). The V gene's germline CDR1 is SGHVS and CDR2 FNYEAQ. The CDR3 totals 15 residues. The V end was cut by 4 bases, the J end by 2 bases, with 15 bases between. The CDR3 DNA follows: TGTGCCAGCAGCTCAGACAGAACCTCCCCCTACGAGCAGTACTTC. This translates into CASSSDRTSPYEQYF.

This rearrangement joins TRBV19 to TRBJ2-7; D remains unclear. V lost 2 bases, J lost 6 bases, and 14 bases lay in between. There are 14 residues in the CDR3. From germline, CDR1 is LNHDA and CDR2 SQIVND (reference sequence). CDR3 bases: TGTGCCAGTAGTATAAAGAAAACGGCGGCCGAGCAGTACTTC. Its protein product is CASSIKKTAAEQYF.

This rearrangement joins TRBV7-2 to TRBJ2-7, with D perhaps TRBD1 (5 bases). Germline-derived CDR1 and CDR2 are SGHTA and FQGNSA. CDR3 size: 14 residues. V was pared by 5 bases and J by 3 bases, with 14 bases between. Here the CDR3 reads CASSQGSAYYEQYF. The CDR3 DNA is TGTGCCAGCAGCCAGGGCAGCGCTTACTACGAGCAGTACTTC. The full variable domain, rest sourced from reference TRBV7-2 and TRBJ2-7, is GAGVSQSPSNKVTEKGKDVELRCDPISGHTALYWYRQSLGQGLEFLIYFQGNSAPDKSGLPSDRFSAERTGGSVSTLTIQRTQQEDSAVYLCASSQGSAYYEQYFGPGTRLTVT.

V is TRBV30 and J is TRBJ2-1; TRBD2 agrees at 8 bases. The length of the CDR3 is 14 residues. V lost 0 bases and J lost 10; bases outside the gene matches: 8. Germline assignment: CDR1 GTSNPN and CDR2 SVGIG (reference sequence). CDR3 region: CAWSVLRRTSEQFF. The CDR3 DNA sequence: TGTGCCTGGAGTGTACTTCGCCGGACTAGCGAGCAGTTCTTC.

This chain joins TRBV4-1 and TRBJ2-4; D remains unclear. The CDR3 extends over 14 amino acids. Germline CDR1 MGHRA, CDR2 YSYEKL. The V end was cut by 0 bases, the J end by 8 bases, with 11 bases between. Written as DNA, the CDR3 is TGCGCCAGCAGCCAAGATCGCCACATCCACATTCAGTACTTC. Its translation: CASSQDRHIHIQYF.

This rearrangement joins TRBV5-1 to TRBJ2-2; D gene ambiguous. The CDR3 has 18 amino acids. Per the germline V gene, CDR1 is SGHRS and CDR2 is YFSETQ. Trimming shortened V by 4 bases and J by 3 bases, and 22 bases separated the two germline ends. CDR3 sequence (DNA): TGCGCCAGCAGCCCCCCGCCCGGCTGGGTCGAGGACACCGGGGAGCTGTTTTTT. This sequence encodes CASSPPPGWVEDTGELFF.

This rearrangement joins TRBV5-1 to TRBJ2-5; TRBD2 matches at 8 bases. Germline V gives CDR1 SGHRS, CDR2 YFSETQ. The CDR3 covers 14 residues. V trimming: 7 bases; J trimming: 5 bases; junction bases outside the gene matches: 10. CDR3 amino acids: CASSDGGAGETQYF. CDR3 coding DNA: TGCGCCAGCTCTGACGGGGGGGCCGGGGAGACCCAGTACTTC.